This T cell receptor beta chain was retrieved from a study of radiation and T cells in renal cell carcinoma (dated by TCRdb to about 2020). The study in broad terms: TCR beta sequencing covered 50 to 55 samples in total, comprising roughly 25 tumors and 27 peripheral blood samples. The last blood draw occurred 4 weeks after radiation, at the same time as nephrectomy. A total of 4 million to 5 million unique CDR3 nucleotide sequences, encoding around 2.7 million unique CDR3 amino acid sequences, were found across all 55 or so samples. Overall results and qualifications from the work: Effects of radiation dose or scheduling on the TCR repertoire could not be addressed with the single-armed trial design. An increase in top tumor clonotypes in blood was observed from baseline to 2 weeks post-radiation, followed by contraction by 4 weeks, which was taken to suggest transient expansion of tumor-resident clones. Changes in the blood repertoire were not tracked past 4 weeks after treatment. Because no pretreatment tumor biopsies were available, whether clonotypes were present in the tumor at baseline could not be determined.

The time point label here, explained by the study, means: blood 4 weeks post-SBRT, at nephrectomy. This sample's treatment or condition label indicates: 15 Gy SBRT to primary tumor, nephrectomy 4 weeks later. The samples were drawn from a clinical trial, where primary renal cell carcinomas were treated with 15 Gy of stereotactic body radiation therapy and then removed by nephrectomy 4 weeks afterward. To track tumor-enriched clonotypes, serial peripheral blood was sampled from radiation-treated patients at baseline and at 2 weeks and 4 weeks after SBRT. Renal cell carcinoma with clear cell pathology was present in all patients. Genomic DNA for TCR sequencing was prepared using the QIAamp DNA Blood Mini Kit (Qiagen). Samples were included in the analyses only if all quality control checks were passed. Of note for this clone: What antigen it recognizes has not been identified. Base qualities are missing; no much larger clone stands one base away.

The trim is 0 bases for V and 5 bases for J, with a gap of 11 bases between the germline ends. From the germline V gene, CDR1 is MGHRA and CDR2 is YSYEKL. The CDR3 measures 15 amino acids from cysteine to phenylalanine. The sequence is cut down to CDR3 DNA, 45 bases in frame from base 1. TCR beta libraries were generated from genomic DNA with the immunoSEQ kit, following the manufacturer's recommendations. For library preparation, a first multiplex PCR was performed with proprietary primers, followed by a second PCR in which unique barcodes were added, and bead cleanups were performed after each round. A positive control reaction and a negative control reaction, both provided in the kit, were run with every batch of samples. The final libraries were assessed on an Agilent 4200 TapeStation D1000 ScreenTape, pooled by volume, and quantified by qPCR. Sequencing was performed on an Illumina NextSeq500 with a MidOutput 150-cycle cartridge, and 156 Read1 and 15 Index1 cycles were run with kit custom primers. The pooled library was loaded at around 1 pM, and around 22% PhiX control was spiked in. The original pipeline was this. The vendor-processed data were analyzed in R, and a clonotype was defined as all T cells that share the same CDR3 nucleotide sequence. In the clone abundance analyses, frequencies were normalized to the 10,000 most abundant clones in each sample. Public T cell clones, which averaged fewer than five per sample, were excluded before analysis. Tumor-enriched and baseline blood-enriched clonotypes were defined by at least a 32-fold difference in abundance between compartments. A beta-binomial differential abundance model was used to identify clonotypes that were expanded or contracted between blood time points. Tumor-blood repertoire similarity was measured with the Baroni-Urbani and Buser coefficient, and group comparisons used two-tailed Wilcoxon tests in R. TCRdb took over this immuneACCESS table, retaining in-frame rearrangements with V and J assigned. Such tables are incomplete; in checked studies, under half of the missing clones stem from an unresolved V gene, and the remainder is unexplained. V and J calls and clone size are copied from that table; D and trimming were computed from the DNA. Recorded for this sample are fewer than 45,000 clones; 65% to 85% of them occurred a single time. The ten largest clonotypes hold 25% to 30% of the sample.

The sequenced sample was blood, obtained from a patient whose treatment included radiotherapy and nephrectomy. This clonotype was obtained from a woman in her seventies with renal cell carcinoma. The rearranged chain carries TRBV4-1 and TRBJ2-1, and perhaps TRBD1 as D gene, on 5 matching bases. The CDR3 reads as follows: CASSQERTGHNEQFF. In nucleotides, the sequence is TGCGCCAGCAGCCAAGAACGTACAGGTCACAATGAGCAGTTCTTC.